This T cell receptor beta chain was identified during a study of T cell responses to AZD1222 COVID-19 vaccine. Ten or more counts support this clone. With V trimmed by 5 bases and J by 5 bases, 5 bases remained unmatched. CDR3 length: 14 amino acids. CDR1 is SGHVS and CDR2 is FQNEAQ in the germline V gene. Repertoires were generated with immunoSEQ multiplex PCR, while TCRdb's copy carries only in-frame clones and drops some. The table shows roughly 130,000 clones, with approximately 86% occurring only once. This receptor was identified in an adult in good health. The starting material was peripheral blood, obtained on day 0 of AZD1222 vaccination. V gene TRBV7-8 combines with J gene TRBJ2-1; TRBD2 aligns across 8 bases. This CDR3 reads CASSARRGDNEQFF. CDR3 nucleotides: TGTGCCAGCAGCGCCCGGCGGGGGGACAATGAGCAGTTCTTC.